This T cell receptor beta chain was sequenced in a study of T cells in Graves' hyperthyroidism and ophthalmopathy. Trimming removed 7 bases at V and 5 bases at J, with 14 bases between. The CDR3 is 13 amino acids. Regions amplified from RNA transcripts were the TCR beta CDR3 regions. In the first-round RT-PCR of the TCR CDR3, the HTBI primer set was used. TCRdb called the multiplex PCR reads again in MiXCR, with one record for every CDR3 protein. This table has approximately 420,000 distinct CDR3 sequences, approximately 14% appearing once. The table lists this clonotype with many counts. Sequencing was performed on blood. This chain joins TRBV12-3 or TRBV12-4 and TRBJ1-1, with D perhaps matching TRBD1 (5 bases). The sequence derives from a woman younger than 30 with Graves' hyperthyroidism. CDR3 region: CASIPFGGTEAFF. The CDR3 nucleotides read TGTGCCAGCATCCCCTTTGGGGGAACTGAAGCTTTCTTT.